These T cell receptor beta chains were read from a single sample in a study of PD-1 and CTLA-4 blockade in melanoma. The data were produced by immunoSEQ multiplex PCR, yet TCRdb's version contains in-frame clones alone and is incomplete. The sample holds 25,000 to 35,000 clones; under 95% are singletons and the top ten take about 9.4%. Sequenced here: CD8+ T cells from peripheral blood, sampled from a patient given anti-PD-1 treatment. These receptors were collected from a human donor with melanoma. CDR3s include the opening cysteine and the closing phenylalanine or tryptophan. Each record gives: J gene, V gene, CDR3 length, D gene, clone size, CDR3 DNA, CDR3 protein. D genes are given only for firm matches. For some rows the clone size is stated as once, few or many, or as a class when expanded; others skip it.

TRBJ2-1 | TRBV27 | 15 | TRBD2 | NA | TGTGCCAGCAGTTCGGGACTAGCGGGAGGGGACGAGCAGTTCTTC | CASSSGLAGGDEQFF
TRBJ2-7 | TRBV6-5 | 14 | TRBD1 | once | TGTGCCAGCAGACCCGGGACAGATTTGTACGAGCAGTACTTC | CASRPGTDLYEQYF
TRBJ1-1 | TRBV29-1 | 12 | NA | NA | TGCAGCGTCCCTACTGTCTCGGCTGAAGCTTTCTTT | CSVPTVSAEAFF
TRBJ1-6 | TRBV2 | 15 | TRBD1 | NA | TGTGCCACCTTGGACGACAGGGACCCTAATTCACCCCTCCACTTT | CATLDDRDPNSPLHF
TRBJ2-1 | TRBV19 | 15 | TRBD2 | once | TGTGCCAGTAGTCGGACTAGCGGGAACCACAATGAGCAGTTCTTC | CASSRTSGNHNEQFF
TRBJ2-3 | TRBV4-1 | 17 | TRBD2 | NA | TGCGCCAGCAGCCAAGTTCAGGCTAGCGGGGGCCGGGATACGCAGTATTTT | CASSQVQASGGRDTQYF
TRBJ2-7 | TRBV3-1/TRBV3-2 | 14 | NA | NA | TGTGCCAGCAGCGACCGGGACTCCAACTACGAGCAGTACTTC | CASSDRDSNYEQYF
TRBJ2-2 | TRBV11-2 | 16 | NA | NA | TGTGCCAGCAGCTCCCCGGGGGTACCCTTGGGCGGGGAGCTGTTTTTT | CASSSPGVPLGGELFF
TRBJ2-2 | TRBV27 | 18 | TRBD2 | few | TGTGCCAGCAGTTCGAAGGGACTAGCGGGAGGGTACACCGGGGAGCTGTTTTTT | CASSSKGLAGGYTGELFF
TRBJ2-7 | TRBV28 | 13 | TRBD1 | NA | TGTGCCAGCAGCCCCGGGACAGTCTACGAGCAGTACTTC | CASSPGTVYEQYF
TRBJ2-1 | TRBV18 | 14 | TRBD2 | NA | TGTGCCAGCTCTAGCGGGAGTCTAGGCAATGAGCAGTTCTTC | CASSSGSLGNEQFF
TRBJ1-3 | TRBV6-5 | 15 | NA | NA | TGTGCCAGCAGTCAAACAGAAGAGTCTGGAAACACCATATATTTT | CASSQTEESGNTIYF
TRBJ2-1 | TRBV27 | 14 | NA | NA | TGTGCCAGCAGTTTAGATCCGGGATCCAATGAGCAGTTCTTC | CASSLDPGSNEQFF
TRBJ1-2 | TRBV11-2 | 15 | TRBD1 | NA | TGTGCCAGCAGCCGATCGGGACAGTCCCTTTATGGCTACACCTTC | CASSRSGQSLYGYTF
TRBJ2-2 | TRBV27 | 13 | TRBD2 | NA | TGTGCCAGCAGGCTGGGGGGGACCGGGGAGCTGTTTTTT | CASRLGGTGELFF
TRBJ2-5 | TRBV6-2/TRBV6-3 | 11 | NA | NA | TGTGCCAGCAGTTATGACGAGACCCAGTACTTC | CASSYDETQYF
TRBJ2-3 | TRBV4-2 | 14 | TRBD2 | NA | TGTGCCAGCAGCCCAACTAGCGGGAGCGATACGCAGTATTTT | CASSPTSGSDTQYF
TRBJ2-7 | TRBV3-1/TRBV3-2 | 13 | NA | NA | TGTGCCAGCAGCCAAGGAACAGCCTACGAGCAGTACTTC | CASSQGTAYEQYF
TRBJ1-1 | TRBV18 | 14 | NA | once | TGTGCCAGCTCACCACGGCAGATGAACACTGAAGCTTTCTTT | CASSPRQMNTEAFF
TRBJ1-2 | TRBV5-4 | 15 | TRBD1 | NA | TGTGCCAGCAGCTTGGAGGGCAGGGGGGACTATGGCTACACCTTC | CASSLEGRGDYGYTF
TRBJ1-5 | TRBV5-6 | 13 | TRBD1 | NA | TGTGCCAGCGGGACAGGGGTAAATCAGCCCCAGCATTTT | CASGTGVNQPQHF
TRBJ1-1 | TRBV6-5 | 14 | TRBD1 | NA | TGTGCCAGCACCCCGACAGGGGGGAACACTGAAGCTTTCTTT | CASTPTGGNTEAFF
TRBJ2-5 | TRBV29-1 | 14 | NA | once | TGCAGCGTTGATCCTCGAGACGCTCAAGAGACCCAGTACTTC | CSVDPRDAQETQYF
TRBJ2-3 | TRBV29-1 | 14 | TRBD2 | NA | TGCAGCGTTGAACTAGCGGGAGTCACAGATACGCAGTATTTT | CSVELAGVTDTQYF
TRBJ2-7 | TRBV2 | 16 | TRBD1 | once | TGTGCCAGCAGTGAATTAGGGACAGGGACCTCCTACGAGCAGTACTTC | CASSELGTGTSYEQYF
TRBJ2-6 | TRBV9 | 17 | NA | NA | TGTGCCAGCAAAAAGGGAACGGGGCTCTCTGGGGCCAACGTCCTGACTTTC | CASKKGTGLSGANVLTF
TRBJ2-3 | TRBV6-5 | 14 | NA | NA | TGTGCCAGCAAATCGGAAGGGGACACAGATACGCAGTATTTT | CASKSEGDTDTQYF
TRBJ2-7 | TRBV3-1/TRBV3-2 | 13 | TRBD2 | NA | TGTGCCAGCAGCCCCGGACTAGTCTACGAGCAGTACTTC | CASSPGLVYEQYF
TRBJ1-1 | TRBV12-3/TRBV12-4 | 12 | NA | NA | TGTGCCAGCAGCCCAGGCAACACTGAAGCTTTCTTT | CASSPGNTEAFF
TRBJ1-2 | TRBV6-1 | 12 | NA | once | TGTGCCAGCAGTGACGGAAACTATGGCTACACCTTC | CASSDGNYGYTF
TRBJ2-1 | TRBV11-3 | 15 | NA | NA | TGTGCCAGCAGCTCGAGGGACTCGTTCCACAATGAGCAGTTCTTC | CASSSRDSFHNEQFF
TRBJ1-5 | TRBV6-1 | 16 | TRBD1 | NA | TGTGCCAGCAGTGTAGGACAGGGGATACTTCATCAGCCCCAGCATTTT | CASSVGQGILHQPQHF
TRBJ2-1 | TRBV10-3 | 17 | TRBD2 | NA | TGTGCCTCCTCCTGGGGGGGAGAGGGTGCTGTCTACAATGAGCAGTTCTTC | CASSWGGEGAVYNEQFF
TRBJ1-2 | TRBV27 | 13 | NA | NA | TGTGCCAGCAGTTTATACGGAAACTATGGCTACACCTTC | CASSLYGNYGYTF
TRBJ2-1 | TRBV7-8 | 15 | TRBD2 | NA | TGTGCCAGCAGCTTTATAACTAGCGGGGGCGATGAGCAGTTCTTC | CASSFITSGGDEQFF
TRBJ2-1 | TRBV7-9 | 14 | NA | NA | TGTGCCAGCAGCTTAGCCGCGATCTACAATGAGCAGTTCTTC | CASSLAAIYNEQFF
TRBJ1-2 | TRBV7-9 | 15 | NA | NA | TGTGCCAGCAGCTCCGACAGCGTCTTAAACTATGGCTACACCTTC | CASSSDSVLNYGYTF
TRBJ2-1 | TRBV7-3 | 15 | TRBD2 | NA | TGTGCCAGCAGTTATACTAGCGGGAGGGGAAATGAGCAGTTCTTC | CASSYTSGRGNEQFF
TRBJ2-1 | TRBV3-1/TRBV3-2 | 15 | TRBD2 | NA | TGTGCCAGCAGCCAATCACGGGAGGGCCGGAATGAGCAGTTCTTC | CASSQSREGRNEQFF
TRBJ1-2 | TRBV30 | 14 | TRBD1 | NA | TGTGCCTGGACTACGGACAGGGAACTATATGGCTACACCTTC | CAWTTDRELYGYTF
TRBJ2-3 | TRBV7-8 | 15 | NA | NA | TGTGCCAGCAGCTTAGGTCCCACAGGCACAGATACGCAGTATTTT | CASSLGPTGTDTQYF
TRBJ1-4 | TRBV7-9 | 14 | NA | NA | TGTGCCAGCAGCTTCGGGGGCTCAAGTGAAAAACTGTTTTTT | CASSFGGSSEKLFF
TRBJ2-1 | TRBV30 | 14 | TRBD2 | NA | TGTGCCTGGGGGCTCACTAGCGGGAGAAATGAGCAGTTCTTC | CAWGLTSGRNEQFF
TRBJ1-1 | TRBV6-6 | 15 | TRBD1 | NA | TGTGCCAGCAGGACTCTTGGGACAGGGGTCACTGAAGCTTTCTTT | CASRTLGTGVTEAFF
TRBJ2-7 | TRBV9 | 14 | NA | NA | TGTGCCAGCAGCGTAGAACAGGCCCCTCTCGAGCAGTACTTC | CASSVEQAPLEQYF
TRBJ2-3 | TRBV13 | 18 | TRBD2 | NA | TGTGCCAGCAGCTTAGGGCTAGCGGGGGCCAGGGCCACAGATACGCAGTATTTT | CASSLGLAGARATDTQYF
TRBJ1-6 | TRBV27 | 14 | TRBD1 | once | TGTGCCAGCAGGCTGGGACAGGCGAATTCACCCCTCCACTTT | CASRLGQANSPLHF
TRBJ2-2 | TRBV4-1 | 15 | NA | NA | TGCGCCAGCAGCCACCGACAGACGAACACCGGGGAGCTGTTTTTT | CASSHRQTNTGELFF
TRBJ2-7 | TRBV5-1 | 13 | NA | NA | TGCGCCAGCAGCTTCGAAACAGGGTACGAGCAGTACTTC | CASSFETGYEQYF
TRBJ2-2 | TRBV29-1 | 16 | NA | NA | TGCAGCGTTGAAGGGGGTGTGGGCCTGAACACCGGGGAGCTGTTTTTT | CSVEGGVGLNTGELFF